Listed below are T cell receptor beta chains from one sample, sequenced in a study of T cell responses to AZD1222 COVID-19 vaccine. Profiled with immunoSEQ multiplex PCR; TCRdb holds only in-frame clones, not every one. Here the sample spans more than 140,000 clones, 91% being singletons. The sequences come from peripheral blood, collected on day 0 of AZD1222 vaccination. Receptor source: an adult in good health. Both conserved end residues are part of each CDR3. The D gene is left open where the match is weak. Not all rows give a size; the values are once, few, many and, for expanded clones, a class.

CDR3	DNA	V	J	size	D
CASSPRVLGNEQFF	TGTGCCAGCTCACCACGGGTCCTGGGCAATGAGCAGTTCTTC	TRBV18	TRBJ2-1	.	.
CASSQRDNSNEKLFF	TGCGCCAGCAGCCAGAGGGACAACAGTAATGAAAAACTGTTTTTT	TRBV4-1	TRBJ1-4	.	.
CATRQTSGSTDTQYF	TGTGCCACCAGGCAGACTAGCGGGAGCACAGATACGCAGTATTTT	TRBV24-1	TRBJ2-3	.	TRBD2
CATRSRPDNEQFF	TGCGCCACCAGGAGTCGACCCGACAATGAGCAGTTCTTC	TRBV5-1	TRBJ2-1	.	.
CASSEYKGNPEKLFF	TGTGCCAGCAGTGAATACAAGGGCAACCCTGAAAAACTGTTTTTT	TRBV25-1	TRBJ1-4	.	.
CASSLEGNTIYF	TGTGCCAGCAGCTTAGAGGGCAACACCATATATTTT	TRBV7-9	TRBJ1-3	.	.
CASSVGQNTEAFF	TGCGCCAGCAGCGTCGGACAGAACACTGAAGCTTTCTTT	TRBV5-1	TRBJ1-1	.	.
CASSRHQGRETQYF	TGTGCCAGCAGTCGCCACCAGGGTCGGGAGACCCAGTACTTC	TRBV28	TRBJ2-5	.	.
CASSYLDREKLFF	TGTGCCAGCAGTTACTTGGACAGAGAAAAACTGTTTTTT	TRBV6-5	TRBJ1-4	.	.
CASRGTASYEQYF	TGTGCCAGCAGGGGGACAGCTTCCTACGAGCAGTACTTC	TRBV6-5	TRBJ2-7	.	TRBD1
CASSLPTGGNTGELFF	TGTGCCAGCAGCTTACCGACAGGGGGGAACACCGGGGAGCTGTTTTTT	TRBV9	TRBJ2-2	.	TRBD1
CASSKLRASGRQDNEQFF	TGTGCCAGCAGCAAATTAAGGGCTAGCGGGAGACAGGATAATGAGCAGTTCTTC	TRBV21-1	TRBJ2-1	.	.
CASSLGAGNTIYF	TGTGCCAGCAGCTTAGGGGCTGGAAACACCATATATTTT	TRBV7-2	TRBJ1-3	.	.
CASSLVSPSPQFF	TGTGCCAGCAGCTTAGTGTCACCATCTCCGCAGTTCTTC	TRBV7-9	TRBJ2-1	.	.
CASSLRSLRGPYEQYF	TGTGCCAGCAGCTTAAGGTCCCTTAGGGGCCCCTACGAGCAGTACTTC	TRBV7-3	TRBJ2-7	.	.
CASSVDGQGAYEQYF	TGTGCCAGCAGCGTAGACGGACAGGGGGCTTACGAGCAGTACTTC	TRBV9	TRBJ2-7	.	TRBD1
CASSPGIAGQANTGELFF	TGTGCCAGCAGCCCCGGGATAGCGGGGCAAGCGAACACCGGGGAGCTGTTTTTT	TRBV7-9	TRBJ2-2	.	TRBD2
CASSPRRGDQETQYF	TGTGCCAGCAGCCCCCGAAGGGGAGACCAAGAGACCCAGTACTTC	TRBV7-3	TRBJ2-5	.	.
CASSFHRAGNTIYF	TGTGCCAGCAGCTTCCACAGGGCTGGAAACACCATATATTTT	TRBV7-9	TRBJ1-3	.	.
CASTPSGRDNEKLFF	TGCGCCAGCACTCCCTCCGGACGGGATAATGAAAAACTGTTTTTT	TRBV5-1	TRBJ1-4	.	.
CASSRDRFGYGYTF	TGTGCCAGCAGTCGGGACCGCTTCGGGTATGGCTACACCTTC	TRBV28	TRBJ1-2	.	.
CASSYRDIGNYGYTF	TGTGCCAGCAGCTACCGGGACATCGGCAACTATGGCTACACCTTC	TRBV3-1/TRBV3-2	TRBJ1-2	.	.
CASGQGQFTGELFF	TGTGCCAGCGGGCAAGGACAGTTCACCGGGGAGCTGTTTTTT	TRBV27	TRBJ2-2	.	.
CASSVGASGSFNEQFF	TGTGCCAGCAGCGTAGGTGCAAGCGGGAGCTTCAATGAGCAGTTCTTC	TRBV9	TRBJ2-1	.	TRBD2
CASSNFGTSGRGGEQFF	TGTGCCAGCTCAAATTTTGGGACTAGCGGGAGAGGCGGTGAGCAGTTCTTC	TRBV18	TRBJ2-1	once	TRBD2
CASSAGQWVPGGSYNEQFF	TGTGCCAGCAGCGCGGGACAGTGGGTACCCGGGGGCTCCTACAATGAGCAGTTCTTC	TRBV7-8	TRBJ2-1	.	.
CASSLVPLTSGSGEQYF	TGTGCCAGCAGCTTAGTGCCCCTGACTAGCGGGAGTGGGGAGCAGTACTTC	TRBV7-9	TRBJ2-7	.	TRBD2
CASSYPPWDQTYEQYF	TGTGCCAGCAGTTACCCGCCGTGGGACCAAACCTACGAGCAGTACTTC	TRBV6-5	TRBJ2-7	.	.
CASSPPGRQNYEQYF	TGTGCCAGCTCACCACCGGGGCGGCAAAATTACGAGCAGTACTTC	TRBV18	TRBJ2-7	.	.
CASSPNAQLNTGELFF	TGTGCCAGCAGCCCTAATGCCCAATTGAACACCGGGGAGCTGTTTTTT	TRBV7-9	TRBJ2-2	.	.
CATSRETGVTGELFF	TGTGCCACCAGCAGAGAGACAGGGGTCACCGGGGAGCTGTTTTTT	TRBV15	TRBJ2-2	.	TRBD1
CASSQDRFSTNTEAFF	TGCGCCAGCAGCCAAGATCGGTTTTCCACGAACACTGAAGCTTTCTTT	TRBV4-3	TRBJ1-1	few	.
CASSQGGLAGVETQYF	TGCGCCAGCAGCCAAGGGGGACTAGCGGGGGTAGAGACCCAGTACTTC	TRBV4-3	TRBJ2-5	few	TRBD2
CASSHTTGATGELFF	TGCGCCAGCAGCCACACTACAGGGGCCACCGGGGAGCTGTTTTTT	TRBV5-1	TRBJ2-2	.	TRBD1
CASSQGSTSGVDTQYF	TGTGCCAGCAGCCAAGGCTCGACTAGCGGGGTAGATACGCAGTATTTT	TRBV4-2	TRBJ2-3	.	TRBD2
CASVGTGQGYEQYF	TGTGCCAGCGTTGGGACAGGGCAGGGCTACGAGCAGTACTTC	TRBV6-6	TRBJ2-7	once	TRBD1
CASETGSNYGYTF	TGTGCCAGTGAGACAGGTTCAAACTATGGCTACACCTTC	TRBV19	TRBJ1-2	once	.
CASSVKSFGTEAFF	TGTGCCAGCAGCGTAAAGAGCTTCGGCACTGAAGCTTTCTTT	TRBV9	TRBJ1-1	.	.